The T cell receptor (beta chain) described here comes from a study of T cell responses to AZD1222 COVID-19 vaccine. The overall study: Pooling of second doses given at about 4 or about 12 weeks was done.

TCRdb's copy holds only in-frame clones and misses some; the assay was immunoSEQ multiplex PCR. This sample has around 100,000 clones, with nearly 95% found just once. Germline V lookup: CDR1 KGHSH, CDR2 LQKENI. Trimming cost V 3 bases and J 5 bases, with 7 bases left between them. This CDR3 region has 13 residues. Findings and caveats of the study: All repertoire sampling was performed exclusively after the peak T cell response. After two AZD1222 doses, spike-specific TCR breadth and depth rose versus day 0. Most donors were white British, females outnumbered males, and clonal diversity was possibly underestimated.

Only a few counts were recorded for this clone. Its target is not known. This receptor was identified in an adult in good health. Sequencing was performed on peripheral blood, taken on day 0 of AZD1222 vaccination. The V call is TRBV18, the J call TRBJ1-4, with D unresolved. The CDR3 region has the DNA TGTGCCAGCTCACCCCAACCGAATGAAAAACTGTTTTTT. As protein: CASSPQPNEKLFF. Combining the CDR3 with reference TRBV18 and TRBJ1-4 gives the whole variable domain NAGVMQNPRHLVRRRGQEARLRCSPMKGHSHVYWYRQLPEEGLKFMVYLQKENIIDESGMPKERFSAEFPKEGPSILRIQQVVRGDSAAYFCASSPQPNEKLFFGSGTQLSVL.